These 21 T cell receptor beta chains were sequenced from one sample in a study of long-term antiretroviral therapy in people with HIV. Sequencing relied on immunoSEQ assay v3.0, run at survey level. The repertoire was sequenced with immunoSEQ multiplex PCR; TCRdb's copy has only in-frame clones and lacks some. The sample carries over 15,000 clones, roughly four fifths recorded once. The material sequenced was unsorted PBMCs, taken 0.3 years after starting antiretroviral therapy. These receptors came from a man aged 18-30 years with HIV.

CDR3 sequence: CASRLAENTGELFF. CDR3 sequence (DNA): TGTGCCAGCAGACTAGCGGAGAACACCGGGGAGCTGTTTTTT. The chain is built from TRBV6-1 and TRBJ2-2, with TRBD2 identical over 8 bases. The junction had 1 base not matched to a gene; V was cut back by 6 bases and J by 1 base. This CDR3 is 14 amino acids long. From germline, CDR1 is MNHNS and CDR2 SASEGT.

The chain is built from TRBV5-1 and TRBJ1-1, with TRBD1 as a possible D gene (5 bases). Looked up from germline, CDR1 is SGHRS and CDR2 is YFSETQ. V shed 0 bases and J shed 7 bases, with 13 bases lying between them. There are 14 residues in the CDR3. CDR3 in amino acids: CASSLDTGRVEAFF. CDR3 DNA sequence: TGCGCCAGCAGCTTGGACACAGGCCGGGTTGAAGCTTTCTTT.

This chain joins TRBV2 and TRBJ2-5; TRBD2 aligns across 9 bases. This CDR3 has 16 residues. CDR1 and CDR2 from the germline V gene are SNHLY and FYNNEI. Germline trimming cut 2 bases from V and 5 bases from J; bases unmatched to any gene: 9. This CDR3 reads CASSELGGGALETQYF. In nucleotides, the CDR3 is TGTGCCAGCAGTGAATTGGGCGGGGGGGCCCTGGAGACCCAGTACTTC.

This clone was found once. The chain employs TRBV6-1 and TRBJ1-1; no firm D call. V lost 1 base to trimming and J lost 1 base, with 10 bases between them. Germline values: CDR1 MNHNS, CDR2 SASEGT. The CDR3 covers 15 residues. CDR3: CASSEGGSANTEAFF. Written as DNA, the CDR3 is TGTGCCAGCAGTGAAGGTGGTTCGGCGAACACTGAAGCTTTCTTT.

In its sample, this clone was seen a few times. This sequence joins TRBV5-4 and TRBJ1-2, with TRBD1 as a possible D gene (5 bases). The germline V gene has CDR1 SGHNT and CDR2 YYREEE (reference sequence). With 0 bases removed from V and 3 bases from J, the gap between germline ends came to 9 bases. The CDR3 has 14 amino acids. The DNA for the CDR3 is TGTGCCAGCAGCTTGGAGGGGCGCTACTATGGCTACACCTTC. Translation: CASSLEGRYYGYTF.

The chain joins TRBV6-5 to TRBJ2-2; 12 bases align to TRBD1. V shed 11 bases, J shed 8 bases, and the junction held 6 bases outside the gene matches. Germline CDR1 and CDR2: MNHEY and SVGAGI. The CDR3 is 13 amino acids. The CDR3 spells CAAGTGGLGELFF. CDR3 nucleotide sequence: TGTGCCGCTGGGACAGGGGGCCTGGGGGAGCTGTTTTTT.

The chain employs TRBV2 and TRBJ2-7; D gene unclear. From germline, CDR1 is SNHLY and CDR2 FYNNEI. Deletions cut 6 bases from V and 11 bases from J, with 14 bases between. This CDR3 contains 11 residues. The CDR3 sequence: CASSEMESKYV. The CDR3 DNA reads TGTGCCAGCAGCGAAATGGAGTCGAAGTACGTC.

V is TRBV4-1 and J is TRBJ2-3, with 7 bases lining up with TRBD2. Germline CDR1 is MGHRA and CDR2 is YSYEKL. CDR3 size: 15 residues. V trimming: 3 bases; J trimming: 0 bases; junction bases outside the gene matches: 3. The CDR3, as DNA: TGCGCCAGCAGCCAGAGCGGGGCTAGCACAGATACGCAGTATTTT. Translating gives CASSQSGASTDTQYF.

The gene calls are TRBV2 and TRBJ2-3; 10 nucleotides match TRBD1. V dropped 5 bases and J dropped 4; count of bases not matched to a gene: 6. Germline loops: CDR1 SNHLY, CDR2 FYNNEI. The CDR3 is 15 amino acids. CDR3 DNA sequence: TGTGCCAGCAGTCAGGACAGGGGGGAAGCAGATACGCAGTATTTT. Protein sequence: CASSQDRGEADTQYF.

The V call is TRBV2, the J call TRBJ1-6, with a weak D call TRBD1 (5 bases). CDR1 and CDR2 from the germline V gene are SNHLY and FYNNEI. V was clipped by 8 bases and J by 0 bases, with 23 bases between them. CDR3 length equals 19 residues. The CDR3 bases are TGTGCCAGCGACGACAGAATAACGGCCGGCAGCTCCTATAATTCACCCCTCCACTTT. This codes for CASDDRITAGSSYNSPLHF.

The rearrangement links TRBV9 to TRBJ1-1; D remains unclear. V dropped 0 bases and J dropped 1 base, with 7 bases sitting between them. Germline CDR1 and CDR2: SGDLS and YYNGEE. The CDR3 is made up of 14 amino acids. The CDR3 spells CASSVVMENTEAFF. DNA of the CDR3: TGTGCCAGCAGCGTAGTTATGGAGAACACTGAAGCTTTCTTT.

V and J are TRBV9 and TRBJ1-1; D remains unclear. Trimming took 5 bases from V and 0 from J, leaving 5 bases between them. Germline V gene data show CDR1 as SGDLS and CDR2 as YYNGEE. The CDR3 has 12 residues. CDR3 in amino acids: CASRGMNTEAFF. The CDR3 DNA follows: TGTGCCAGCAGGGGTATGAACACTGAAGCTTTCTTT.

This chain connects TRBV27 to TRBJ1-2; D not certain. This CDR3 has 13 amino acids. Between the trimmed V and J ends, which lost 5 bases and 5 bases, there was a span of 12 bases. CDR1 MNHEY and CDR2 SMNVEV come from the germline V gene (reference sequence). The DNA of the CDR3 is TGTGCCAGCAGTCCCGACCCGGGGTATGGCTACACCTTC. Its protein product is CASSPDPGYGYTF.

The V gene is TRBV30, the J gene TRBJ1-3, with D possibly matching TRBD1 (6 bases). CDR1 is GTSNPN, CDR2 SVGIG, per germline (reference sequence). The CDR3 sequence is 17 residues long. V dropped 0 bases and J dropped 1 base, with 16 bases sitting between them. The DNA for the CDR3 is TGTGCCTGGAGTGTAAAGTTCGGGACATCATCTGGAAACACCATATATTTT. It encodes CAWSVKFGTSSGNTIYF.

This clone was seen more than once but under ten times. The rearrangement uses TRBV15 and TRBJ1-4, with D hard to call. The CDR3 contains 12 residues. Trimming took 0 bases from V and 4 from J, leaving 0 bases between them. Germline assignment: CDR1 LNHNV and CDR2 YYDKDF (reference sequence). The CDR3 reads CATSRDNEKLFF. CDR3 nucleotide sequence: TGTGCCACCAGCAGAGATAATGAAAAACTGTTTTTT.

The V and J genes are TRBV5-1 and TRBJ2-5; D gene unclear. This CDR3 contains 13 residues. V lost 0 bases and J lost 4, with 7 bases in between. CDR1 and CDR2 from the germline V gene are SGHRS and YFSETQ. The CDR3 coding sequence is TGCGCCAGCAGCTTGGGAGAAGCAGAGACCCAGTACTTC. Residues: CASSLGEAETQYF.

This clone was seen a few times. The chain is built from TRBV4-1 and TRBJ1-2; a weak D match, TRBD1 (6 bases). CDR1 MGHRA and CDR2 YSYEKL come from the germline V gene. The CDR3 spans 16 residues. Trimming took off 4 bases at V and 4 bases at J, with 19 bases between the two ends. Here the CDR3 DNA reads TGCGCCAGCAGCCTCAATGTTGCTCAGGGGAGCTATGGCTACACCTTC. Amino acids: CASSLNVAQGSYGYTF.

The CDR3, as DNA: TGTGCCAGTACTCCTAGACTAGAAGTAGACACCCAGTACTTC. Translation gives CASTPRLEVDTQYF. V is TRBV19 and J is TRBJ2-5, with D possibly matching TRBD2 (6 bases). The CDR3 is 14 residues long. Germline CDR1 and CDR2: LNHDA and SQIVND (reference sequence). V lost 7 bases to trimming and J lost 8 bases, with 20 bases between them.

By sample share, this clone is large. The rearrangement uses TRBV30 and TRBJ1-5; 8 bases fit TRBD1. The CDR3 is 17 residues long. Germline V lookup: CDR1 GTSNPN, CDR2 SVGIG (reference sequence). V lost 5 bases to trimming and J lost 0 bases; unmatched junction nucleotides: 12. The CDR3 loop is CAWAKGTGGYSNQPQHF. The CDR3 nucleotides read TGTGCCTGGGCCAAAGGGACAGGAGGATATAGCAATCAGCCCCAGCATTTT.

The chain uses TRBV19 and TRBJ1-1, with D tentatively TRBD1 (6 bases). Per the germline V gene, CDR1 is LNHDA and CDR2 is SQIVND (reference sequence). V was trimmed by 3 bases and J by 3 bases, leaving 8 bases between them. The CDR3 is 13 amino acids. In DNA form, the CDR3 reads TGTGCCAGTAGTATCCAGGGGTACACTGAAGCTTTCTTT. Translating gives CASSIQGYTEAFF.

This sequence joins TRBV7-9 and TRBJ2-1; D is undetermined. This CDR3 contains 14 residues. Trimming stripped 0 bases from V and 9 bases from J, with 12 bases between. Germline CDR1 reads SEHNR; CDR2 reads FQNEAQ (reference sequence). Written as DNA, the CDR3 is TGTGCCAGCAGCTTAGCGGCACCCCTAGGTGAGCAGTTCTTC. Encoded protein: CASSLAAPLGEQFF.